This T cell receptor (beta chain) was identified during a study of cytomegalovirus exposure and HLA in healthy donors. Whole-study findings and limits: A further, later analysis showed that HLA-associated TCR beta chains (compared with equally common others) were more clonally expanded. Generally TCR sequences proved uncommon, though certain public TCRs appeared in numerous donors. Accurate predictions that matched the HLA-A and HLA-B alleles of most subjects were reportedly made from TCR beta sequences.

60 Vbeta and 13 Jbeta primers were used in PCR. Authors' processing steps: There were about 80 million unique TCR beta chains by a later count, and approximately 11 million of them were shared. Some clones are missing from TCRdb's copy, which holds only in-frame ones; the method was immunoSEQ multiplex PCR. The V and J calls and clone size were taken over from that table, and D and trimming were inferred from the DNA. Of fewer than 150,000 clones in the sample, 60% to 85% were seen once. Only one count was recorded for this clone. The antigen remains unidentified. The V gene's germline CDR1 is SGHTA and CDR2 FQGTGA. The CDR3 length is 15 residues. The junction had 12 bases not matched to a gene; V was cut back by 5 bases and J by 9 bases.

The sequence was obtained from a male donor in good health and CMV-seronegative. Sequencing was done on a sample of PBMCs. The chain couples TRBV7-3 to TRBJ2-1; 8 nucleotides match TRBD2. The CDR3 loop reads CASSAVGTSTGEQFF. As DNA, the CDR3 is TGTGCCAGCAGCGCGGTAGGGACTAGTACGGGTGAGCAGTTCTTC.